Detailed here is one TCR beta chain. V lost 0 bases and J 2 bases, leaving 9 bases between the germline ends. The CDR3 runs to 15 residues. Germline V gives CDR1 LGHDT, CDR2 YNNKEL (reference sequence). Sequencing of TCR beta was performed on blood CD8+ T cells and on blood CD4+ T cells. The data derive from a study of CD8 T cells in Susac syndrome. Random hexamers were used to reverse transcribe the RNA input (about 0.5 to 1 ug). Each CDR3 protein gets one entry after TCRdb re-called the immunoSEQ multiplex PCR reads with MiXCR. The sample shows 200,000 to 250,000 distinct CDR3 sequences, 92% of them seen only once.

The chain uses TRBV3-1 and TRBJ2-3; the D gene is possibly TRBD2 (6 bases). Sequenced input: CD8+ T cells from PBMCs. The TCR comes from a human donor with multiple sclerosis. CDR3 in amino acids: CASSQDGTATDTQYF. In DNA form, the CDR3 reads TGTGCCAGCAGCCAAGACGGGACTGCCACAGATACGCAGTATTTT.